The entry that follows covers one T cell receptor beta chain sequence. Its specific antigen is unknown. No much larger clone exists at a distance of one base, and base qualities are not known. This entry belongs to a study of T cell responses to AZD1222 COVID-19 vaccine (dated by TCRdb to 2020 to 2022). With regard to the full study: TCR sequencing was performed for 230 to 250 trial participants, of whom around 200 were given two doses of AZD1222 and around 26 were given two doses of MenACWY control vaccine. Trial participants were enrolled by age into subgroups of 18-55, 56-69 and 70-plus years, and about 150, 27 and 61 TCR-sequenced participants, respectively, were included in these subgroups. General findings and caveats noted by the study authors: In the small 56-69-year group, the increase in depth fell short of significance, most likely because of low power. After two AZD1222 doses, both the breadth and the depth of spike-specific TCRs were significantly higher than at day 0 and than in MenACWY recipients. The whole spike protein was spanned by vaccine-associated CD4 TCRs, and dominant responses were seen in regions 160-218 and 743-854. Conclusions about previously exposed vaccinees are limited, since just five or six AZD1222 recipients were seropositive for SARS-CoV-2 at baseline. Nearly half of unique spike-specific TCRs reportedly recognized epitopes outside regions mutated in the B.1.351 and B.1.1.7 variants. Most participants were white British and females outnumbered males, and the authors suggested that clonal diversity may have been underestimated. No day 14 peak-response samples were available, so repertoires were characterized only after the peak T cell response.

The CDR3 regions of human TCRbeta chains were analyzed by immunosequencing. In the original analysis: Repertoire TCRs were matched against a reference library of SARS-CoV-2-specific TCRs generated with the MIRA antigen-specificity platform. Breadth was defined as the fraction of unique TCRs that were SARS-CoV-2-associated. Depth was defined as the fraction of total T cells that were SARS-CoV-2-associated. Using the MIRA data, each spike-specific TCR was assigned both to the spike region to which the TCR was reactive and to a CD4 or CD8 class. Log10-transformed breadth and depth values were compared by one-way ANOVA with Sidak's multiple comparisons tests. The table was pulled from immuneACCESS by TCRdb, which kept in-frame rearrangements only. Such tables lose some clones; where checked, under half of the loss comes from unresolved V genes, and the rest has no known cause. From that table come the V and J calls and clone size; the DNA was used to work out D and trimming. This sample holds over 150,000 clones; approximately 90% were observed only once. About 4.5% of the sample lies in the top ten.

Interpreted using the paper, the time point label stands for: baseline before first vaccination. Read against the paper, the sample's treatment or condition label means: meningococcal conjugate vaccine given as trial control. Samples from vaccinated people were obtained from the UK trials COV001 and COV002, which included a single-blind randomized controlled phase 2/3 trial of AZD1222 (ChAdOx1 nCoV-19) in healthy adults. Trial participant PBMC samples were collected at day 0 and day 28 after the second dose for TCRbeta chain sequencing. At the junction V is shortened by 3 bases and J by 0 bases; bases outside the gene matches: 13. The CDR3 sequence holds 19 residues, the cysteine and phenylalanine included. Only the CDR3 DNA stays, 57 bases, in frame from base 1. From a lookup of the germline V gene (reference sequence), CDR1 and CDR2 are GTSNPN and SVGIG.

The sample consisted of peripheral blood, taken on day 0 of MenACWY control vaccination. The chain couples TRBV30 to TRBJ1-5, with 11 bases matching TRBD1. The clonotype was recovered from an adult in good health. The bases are TGTGCCTGGAGCGGGACCCGGGACAGGGGGGTTTCTAGCAATCAGCCCCAGCATTTT. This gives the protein CAWSGTRDRGVSSNQPQHF.